The sequence of this T cell receptor beta chain was determined in a study of blood T cells in healthy people across ages. General study results and limits: A greater number of naive CD4+ cells and higher diversity distinguished long-lived donors from aged donors.

Concerning this clonotype: Its specificity is unknown.

Total RNA amounts of at least 5 micrograms were extracted per sample. Using a J-beta primer mix together with a sample-barcoded 5' primer, a second PCR was run for roughly 6 to 12 cycles. TCRdb reanalysed the 5' RACE reads using MiXCR and keeps one entry per CDR3 protein. Among about 1,500,000 distinct CDR3 sequences listed, roughly 40% were seen once. The sample taken for sequencing was blood. The receptor comes from a young woman in good health.

The CDR3, as DNA: TGTGACCCCGTGCATGCGAACACCGGGGAGCTGTTTTTT. It translates to CDPVHANTGELFF. V and J are TRBV6-2 or TRBV6-3 and TRBJ2-2; D gene uncertain. The CDR3 is 13 amino acids. Germline V gives CDR1 MNHEY, CDR2 SVGEGT.